One sample yielded the 9 T cell receptor beta chains listed below, sequenced in a study of relationships among human T cell subsets. The CD45RA-negative fraction was bead-selected with anti-CD45RO to obtain memory T cells. The T cell receptor alpha and beta CDR3 regions were amplified from mRNA by semiquantitative ARM-PCR. Tagged nested gene-specific primers were used first, then communal superprimers amplified exponentially. TCRdb fed the multiplex PCR reads into MiXCR, producing one record per CDR3 protein. The data hold several thousand distinct CDR3 sequences, with 45% to 65% observed a single time. The specimen sequenced was memory T cells sorted from blood. All receptors come from a man in his forties in good health.

As regards this clonotype: This likely comes from a read error, as the CDR3 has no conserved phenylalanine or tryptophan at its end. This CDR3 is CASSLPGGNAGANVLTS. DNA for the CDR3: TGCGCCAGCAGCCTCCCAGGGGGGAACGCTGGGGCCAACGTCCTGACTTCC. The V call is TRBV4-1, the J call TRBJ2-6, with D perhaps TRBD1 (7 bases). Trimming removed 4 bases from V and 2 bases from J, with 15 bases in between. This CDR3 region has 17 residues. CDR1 MGHRA and CDR2 YSYEKL come from the germline V gene.

CDR3 in amino acids: CSAAMVLDTQYF. The DNA for the CDR3 is TGCAGTGCTGCTATGGTTTTGGATACGCAGTATTTT. V usage is TRBV20-1 and J usage is TRBJ2-3; D remains unclear. The CDR3 extends over 12 amino acids. Between the trimmed V and J ends, which lost 5 bases and 6 bases, there was a span of 12 bases. Germline CDR1 and CDR2: DFQATT and SNEGSKA (reference sequence).

The CDR3 sequence: CAWTMGQGRPGNTIYF. The CDR3 nucleotides are TGTGCCTGGACTATGGGACAGGGGAGACCTGGAAACACCATATATTTT. The chain has TRBV30 and TRBJ1-3; the match to TRBD1 covers 10 bases. This CDR3 has 16 amino acids. The V gene's germline CDR1 is GTSNPN and CDR2 SVGIG (reference sequence). The junction had 8 bases not matched to a gene; V was cut back by 4 bases and J by 2 bases.

The J gene is TRBJ2-7, the V gene TRBV7-9, with D perhaps matching TRBD1 (6 bases). Germline-derived CDR1 and CDR2 are SEHNR and FQNEAQ (reference sequence). V lost 2 bases and J lost 2, with 10 bases in between. The CDR3 sequence is 14 residues long. This chain's CDR3 is CASSLRGITYEQYF. The CDR3 DNA is TGTGCCAGCAGCTTAAGGGGGATCACCTACGAGCAGTACTTC. Drawing the rest from reference TRBV7-9 and TRBJ2-7, the complete variable domain is DTGVSQNPRHKITKRGQNVTFRCDPISEHNRLYWYRQTLGQGPEFLTYFQNEAQLEKSRLLSDRFSAERPKGSFSTLEIQRTEQGDSAMYLCASSLRGITYEQYFGPGTRLTVT.

This chain links TRBV30 with TRBJ1-1; D unclear. The germline V gene encodes CDR1 GTSNPN and CDR2 SVGIG (reference sequence). V gave up 7 bases and J gave up 8 bases, with 17 bases separating them. This CDR3 comprises 12 residues. CDR3 bases: TGTGCCTTAGAACAGCGGACGTACGAAGCTTTCTTT. Its translation: CALEQRTYEAFF.

V gene TRBV30 combines with J gene TRBJ2-4; D unresolved. The CDR3 extends over 13 amino acids. The V and J ends lost 2 bases and 0 bases respectively, with 5 bases between them. Looked up from germline, CDR1 is GTSNPN and CDR2 is SVGIG (reference sequence). Here the CDR3 reads CAWSRLAKNIQYF. CDR3 DNA sequence: TGTGCCTGGAGTCGCCTAGCCAAAAACATTCAGTACTTC.

This clonotype has more than one count but fewer than ten. The V call is TRBV12-3 or TRBV12-4, the J call TRBJ1-4, with 7 bases matching TRBD1. This CDR3 is 18 amino acids long. The trim removed 5 bases at V and 10 bases at J, leaving 22 bases unmatched. The CDR3 region is CASSPGTDPFVSTGKLFF. For the CDR3, the DNA is TGTGCCAGCAGTCCAGGGACAGACCCCTTTGTTTCCACCGGAAAACTGTTTTTT.

The chain joins TRBV12-3 or TRBV12-4 to TRBJ2-1, with D tentatively TRBD1 or TRBD2 (6 bases each). Trimming left V 6 bases short and J 15 bases short, with 18 bases between. This CDR3 comprises 12 residues. Written as DNA, the CDR3 is TGTGCCAGCAGCCGAACAGGGACTCCAAGGTTCTTC. It is translated as CASSRTGTPRFF.

The V gene is TRBV11-1, the J gene TRBJ1-1; perhaps TRBD1 as D (6 bases). CDR3 length: 15 amino acids. Germline V gene data show CDR1 as SGHAT and CDR2 as FQDESV (reference sequence). V was trimmed by 2 bases and J by 1 base, leaving 11 bases between them. In nucleotides, the CDR3 is TGTGCCAGCAGCTTAATAGGACAGAGGAACACTGAAGCTTTCTTT. This sequence encodes CASSLIGQRNTEAFF.